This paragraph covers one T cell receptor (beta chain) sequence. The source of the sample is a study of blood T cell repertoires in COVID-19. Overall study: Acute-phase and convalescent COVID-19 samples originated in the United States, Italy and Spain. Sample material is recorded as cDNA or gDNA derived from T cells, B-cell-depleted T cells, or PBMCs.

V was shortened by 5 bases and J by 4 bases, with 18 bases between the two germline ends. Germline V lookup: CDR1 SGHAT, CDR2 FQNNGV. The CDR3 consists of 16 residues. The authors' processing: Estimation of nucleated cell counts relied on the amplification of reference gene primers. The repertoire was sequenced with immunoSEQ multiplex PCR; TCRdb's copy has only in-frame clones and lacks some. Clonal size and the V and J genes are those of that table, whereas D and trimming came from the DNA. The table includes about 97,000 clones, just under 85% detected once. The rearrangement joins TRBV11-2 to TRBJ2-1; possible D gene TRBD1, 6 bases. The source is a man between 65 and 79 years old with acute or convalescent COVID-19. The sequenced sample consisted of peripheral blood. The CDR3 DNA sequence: TGTGCCAGCAGCCCCCCCTGGCAGGGGTGGTACAATGAGCAGTTCTTC. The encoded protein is CASSPPWQGWYNEQFF.